This entry lists 21 T cell receptor beta chains sequenced from one sample in a study of blood T cell repertoires in COVID-19. The method was immunoSEQ multiplex PCR; TCRdb's version includes in-frame clones alone and lacks a portion of them. The data contain about 100,000 clones, approximately 91% of them seen just once; the ten biggest clones take up approximately 2.2%. Input material: peripheral blood. The receptor set was obtained from a man over 45 with active COVID-19.

This sequence joins TRBV18 and TRBJ1-1; 7 bases fit TRBD1. Looked up from germline, CDR1 is KGHSH and CDR2 is LQKENI. The CDR3 is made up of 15 amino acids. V lost 4 bases and J lost 5; bases outside the gene matches: 10. The CDR3 DNA sequence: TGTGCCAGCTCACTTTCGACAGGGAGTAGAACTGAAGCTTTCTTT. Encoded protein: CASSLSTGSRTEAFF.

V gene TRBV12-3 or TRBV12-4 combines with J gene TRBJ1-1; 10 bases fit TRBD1. The CDR3 contains 13 residues. J lost 3 bases, V lost 6 bases, and 1 base had no gene match. The CDR3 here is CASRGQGDTEAFF. The CDR3 DNA reads as TGTGCCAGCAGAGGACAGGGGGACACTGAAGCTTTCTTT.

DNA of the CDR3: TGTGCCAGCAGTTACACAGGCAATCAGCCCCAGCATTTT. Protein product: CASSYTGNQPQHF. The chain uses TRBV6-2 or TRBV6-3 and TRBJ1-5, with D hard to call. Germline V CDR1 and CDR2: MNHEY, SVGEGT. Between the trimmed V and J ends, which lost 2 bases and 2 bases, there was a span of 4 bases. The CDR3 contains 13 residues.

The chain joins TRBV20-1 to TRBJ1-1, with D possibly TRBD1 on 5 matching bases. The CDR3 extends over 16 amino acids. Germline loops: CDR1 DFQATT, CDR2 SNEGSKA (reference sequence). Trimming removed 3 bases at V and 0 bases at J, with 17 bases between. CDR3 coding DNA: TGCAGTGCTAGTCTTATTTCAGGGAAGATGAACACTGAAGCTTTCTTT. Residues: CSASLISGKMNTEAFF.

The table lists this clone with a count of one. The V gene is TRBV6-1, the J gene TRBJ2-7; D call uncertain. Germline CDR1 MNHNS, CDR2 SASEGT. CDR3 length equals 14 residues. V was clipped by 3 bases and J by 0 bases, with 9 bases between them. The CDR3 protein is CASSENRDSYEQYF. The DNA for the CDR3 is TGTGCCAGCAGTGAGAACAGAGACTCCTACGAGCAGTACTTC.

In this sample, this clone turned up once. The chain combines TRBV19 with TRBJ2-4; 11 bases agree with TRBD1. This CDR3 comprises 17 residues. The V segment lost 5 bases and the J segment 2 bases; nucleotides outside the gene matches: 8. CDR1 is LNHDA, CDR2 SQIVND, per germline (reference sequence). DNA for the CDR3: TGTGCCAGTAGTCCAAGGACAGGGGGCTTGACCAAAAACATTCAGTACTTC. Translating it yields CASSPRTGGLTKNIQYF.

The chain joins TRBV11-2 to TRBJ2-5, with D possibly being TRBD2 (6 bases). Germline values: CDR1 SGHAT, CDR2 FQNNGV. The CDR3 is 16 amino acids. V dropped 1 base and J dropped 5 bases, with 17 bases sitting between them. CDR3 amino acids: CASSLGEGLSTETQYF. CDR3 DNA: TGTGCCAGCAGCTTAGGTGAAGGACTATCGACGGAGACCCAGTACTTC.

This clone has more than one count but fewer than ten. The CDR3 spells CASSEAQVFWGFTDTQYF. The CDR3 DNA reads as TGTGCCAGCAGTGAAGCCCAAGTTTTCTGGGGCTTCACAGATACGCAGTATTTT. The V gene is TRBV6-1, the J gene TRBJ2-3; D might be TRBD1 (5 bases). This CDR3 region has 18 residues. Trimming took off 0 bases at V and 2 bases at J, with 18 bases between the two ends. CDR1 MNHNS and CDR2 SASEGT come from the germline V gene.

The chain employs TRBV4-2 and TRBJ2-5; a possible D gene is TRBD2 (7 bases). CDR1 LGHNA and CDR2 YNFKEQ come from the germline V gene. Trimming left V 0 bases short and J 5 bases short, with 10 bases between. The CDR3 sequence is 14 residues long. The CDR3 is CASSQDRGAETQYF. In nucleotides, the CDR3 is TGTGCCAGCAGCCAAGATCGGGGGGCCGAGACCCAGTACTTC.

The J gene is TRBJ2-7, the V gene TRBV14; maybe TRBD1 (6 bases). Trimming shortened V by 4 bases and J by 1 base, and 17 bases separated the two germline ends. This CDR3 has 16 residues. Germline CDR1 and CDR2: SGHDN and FVKESK. The chain's CDR3 is CASSPVAWGPSYEQYF. The DNA for the CDR3 is TGTGCCAGCAGCCCAGTGGCGTGGGGGCCGTCCTACGAGCAGTACTTC.

The chain joins TRBV4-2 to TRBJ2-3, with D perhaps matching TRBD2 (6 bases). The CDR3 runs 16 residues. Trimming cost V 1 base and J 3 bases, with 14 bases left between them. Germline V gene data show CDR1 as LGHNA and CDR2 as YNFKEQ. The CDR3 bases are TGTGCCAGCAGCCAAGTACGGGAGTTGGGGACAGATACGCAGTATTTT. Translating it yields CASSQVRELGTDTQYF.

The V call is TRBV5-1, the J call TRBJ1-1; 7 bases are shared with TRBD1. There are 15 residues in the CDR3. In germline, CDR1 is SGHRS, CDR2 YFSETQ. The V segment lost 3 bases and the J segment 2 bases; nucleotides outside the gene matches: 7. CDR3 sequence reads: CASSSLGTANTEAFF. CDR3 in DNA: TGCGCCAGCAGCTCGCTCGGGACAGCCAACACTGAAGCTTTCTTT.

For the CDR3, the DNA is TGCAGCGTTGAAACAGGCGGCGGTGGCTATGGCTACACCTTC. Translating gives CSVETGGGGYGYTF. The chain uses TRBV29-1 and TRBJ1-2, with D tentatively TRBD1 (5 bases). Per the germline V gene, CDR1 is SQVTM and CDR2 is ANQGSEA. This CDR3 region has 14 residues. Trimming cost V 2 bases and J 4 bases, with 14 bases left between them.

The chain combines TRBV12-5 with TRBJ2-3; D is uncertain. CDR1 is LGHNT, CDR2 FRNRAP, per germline. The CDR3 length is 13 residues. The V gene lost 6 bases and the J gene lost 6 bases, with 13 bases spanning the gap. CDR3 DNA sequence: TGTGCTAGTGGACCCTCGGTTCGGGATACGCAGTATTTT. This encodes CASGPSVRDTQYF.

The chain joins TRBV18 to TRBJ2-5; 7 bases are shared with TRBD1. Unmatched junction bases numbered 7, after V lost 2 bases and J lost 4 bases. Per the germline V gene, CDR1 is KGHSH and CDR2 is LQKENI. This CDR3 has 15 amino acids. The CDR3 loop reads CASSPDRVVLETQYF. The CDR3 DNA is TGTGCCAGCTCACCAGACAGGGTAGTTCTAGAGACCCAGTACTTC.

This chain uses TRBV3-1 (or the pseudogene TRBV3-2) with TRBJ2-7, with a tentative D call TRBD1 (5 bases). CDR3 length: 16 residues. Germline V lookup: CDR1 LGHDT, CDR2 YNNKEL (reference sequence). V shed 2 bases and J shed 4 bases, with 18 bases lying between them. The CDR3 nucleotides read TGTGCCAGCAGCCAAAGCAAGGGGCTTGGGGTGTACGAGCAGTACTTC. This encodes CASSQSKGLGVYEQYF.

CDR3 nucleotide sequence: TGTGCCATCAGTGACGGTCCCCCGTACGAGCAGTACGTC. Translation: CAISDGPPYEQYV. The V and J genes are TRBV10-3 and TRBJ2-7; D remains ambiguous. This CDR3 spans 13 amino acids. Between the trimmed V and J ends, which lost 3 bases and 4 bases, there was a span of 10 bases. Germline assignment: CDR1 ENHRY and CDR2 SYGVKD.

This chain connects TRBV12-5 to TRBJ2-1; TRBD2 matches at 9 bases. Germline assignment: CDR1 LGHNT and CDR2 FRNRAP. After removal of 9 bases from V and 3 bases from J, the junction contained 9 bases not matched to a gene. The CDR3 runs 15 residues. The CDR3, as DNA: TGTGCTAGCCTAAATAGCGGGAGAAACTACAATGAGCAGTTCTTC. Translated, it gives CASLNSGRNYNEQFF. The whole variable domain, remainder taken from reference TRBV12-5 and TRBJ2-1, is DARVTQTPRHKVTEMGQEVTMRCQPILGHNTVFWYRQTMMQGLELLAYFRNRAPLDDSGMPKDRFSAEMPDATLATLKIQPSEPRDSAVYFCASLNSGRNYNEQFFGPGTRLTVL.

This clone has only one observation. The V and J genes are TRBV5-1 and TRBJ2-2; TRBD2 matches at 7 bases. Germline loops: CDR1 SGHRS, CDR2 YFSETQ. The CDR3 consists of 16 residues. V dropped 0 bases and J dropped 1; count of bases not matched to a gene: 3. CDR3 sequence: CASSLAPGGNTGELFF. CDR3 bases: TGCGCCAGCAGCTTGGCCCCGGGGGGGAACACCGGGGAGCTGTTTTTT.

The rearrangement joins TRBV13 to TRBJ1-3, with TRBD1 identical over 7 bases. From germline, CDR1 is PRHDT and CDR2 FYEKMQ (reference sequence). The CDR3 length is 14 residues. J lost 4 bases, V lost 7 bases, and 7 bases had no gene match. CDR3 bases: TGTGCCAGCAAGGGTCAGGGGGAAGGAAACACCATATATTTT. It translates to CASKGQGEGNTIYF.

This sequence joins TRBV2 and TRBJ1-5, with D possibly matching TRBD1 (5 bases). The CDR3 runs 16 residues. Germline assignment: CDR1 SNHLY and CDR2 FYNNEI. Trimming cost V 0 bases and J 0 bases, with 9 bases left between them. CDR3 in DNA: TGTGCCAGCAGTGAAGCGCGGGGCTTTAGCAATCAGCCCCAGCATTTT. Encoded protein: CASSEARGFSNQPQHF.